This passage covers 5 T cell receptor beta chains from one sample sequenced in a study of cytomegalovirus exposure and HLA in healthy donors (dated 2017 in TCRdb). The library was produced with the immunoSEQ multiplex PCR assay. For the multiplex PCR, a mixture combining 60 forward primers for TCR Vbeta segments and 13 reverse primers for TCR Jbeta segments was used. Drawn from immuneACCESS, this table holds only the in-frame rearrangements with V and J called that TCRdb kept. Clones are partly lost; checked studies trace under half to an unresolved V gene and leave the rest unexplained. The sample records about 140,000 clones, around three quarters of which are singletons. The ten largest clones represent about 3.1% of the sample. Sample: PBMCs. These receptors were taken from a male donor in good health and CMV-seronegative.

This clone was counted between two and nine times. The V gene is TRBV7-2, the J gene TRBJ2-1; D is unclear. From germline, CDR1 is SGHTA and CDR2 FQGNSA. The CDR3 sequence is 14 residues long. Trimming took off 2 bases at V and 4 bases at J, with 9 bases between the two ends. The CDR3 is CASSLTEQYNEQFF. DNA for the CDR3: TGTGCCAGCAGCTTAACAGAGCAGTACAATGAGCAGTTCTTC.

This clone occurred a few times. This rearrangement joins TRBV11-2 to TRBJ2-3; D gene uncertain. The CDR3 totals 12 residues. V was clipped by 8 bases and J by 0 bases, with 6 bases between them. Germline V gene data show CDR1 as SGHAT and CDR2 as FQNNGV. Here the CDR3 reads CASGQSTDTQYF. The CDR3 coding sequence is TGTGCCAGCGGCCAGAGCACAGATACGCAGTATTTT.

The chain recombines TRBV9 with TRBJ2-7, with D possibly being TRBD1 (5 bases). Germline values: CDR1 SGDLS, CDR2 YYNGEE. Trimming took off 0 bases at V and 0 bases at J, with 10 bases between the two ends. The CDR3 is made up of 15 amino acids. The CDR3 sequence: CASSVEGSSSYEQYF. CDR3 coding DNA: TGTGCCAGCAGCGTAGAGGGGTCGAGCTCCTACGAGCAGTACTTC.

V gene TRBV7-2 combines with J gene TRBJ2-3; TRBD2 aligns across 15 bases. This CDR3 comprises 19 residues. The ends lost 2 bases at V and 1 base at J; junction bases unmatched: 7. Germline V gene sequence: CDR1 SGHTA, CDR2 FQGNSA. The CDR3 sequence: CASSLYRTSGREGTDTQYF. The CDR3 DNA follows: TGTGCCAGCAGCTTATACAGGACTAGCGGGAGGGAGGGCACAGATACGCAGTATTTT.

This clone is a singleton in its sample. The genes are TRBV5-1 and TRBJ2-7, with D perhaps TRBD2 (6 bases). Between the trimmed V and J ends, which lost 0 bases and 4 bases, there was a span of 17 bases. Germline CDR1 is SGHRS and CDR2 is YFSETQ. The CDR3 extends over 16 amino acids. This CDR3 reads CASSLAGTQPFYEQYF. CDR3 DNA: TGCGCCAGCAGCTTGGCCGGGACTCAGCCATTTTACGAGCAGTACTTC.